The 25 T cell receptor beta chains in this list originate from one sample, sequenced in a study of cytomegalovirus exposure and HLA in healthy donors. The PCR made use of 60 Vbeta and 13 Jbeta primers. Libraries were prepared by immunoSEQ multiplex PCR; TCRdb keeps only in-frame clonotypes and omits some of them. The sample lists 140,000 to 150,000 clones, roughly three quarters occurring once. The specimen was PBMCs. These receptor sequences come from a woman aged 40 to 50 in good health and CMV-seronegative.

The chain uses TRBV27 and TRBJ2-7, with TRBD2 matching 8 bases. The CDR3 consists of 14 residues. J gave up 7 bases and V 4 bases, and 9 bases lay outside the gene matches. Germline V gives CDR1 MNHEY, CDR2 SMNVEV (reference sequence). This chain's CDR3 is CASSSLGVAGEQYF. DNA of the CDR3: TGTGCCAGCAGTTCCCTCGGAGTAGCGGGAGAGCAGTACTTC.

The rearrangement uses TRBV2 and TRBJ2-3; 11 bases line up with TRBD2. Trimming took 4 bases from V and 4 from J; bases not matched to a gene: 13. Germline V gene lookup returns CDR1 SNHLY and CDR2 FYNNEI. The CDR3 is 18 residues long. The CDR3 protein is CASSGTPLAGGPSDTQYF. The CDR3 DNA reads TGTGCCAGCAGTGGGACCCCGTTAGCGGGAGGGCCCTCAGATACGCAGTATTTT.

This chain links TRBV10-3 with TRBJ2-1, with 11 bases fitting TRBD2. Germline assignment: CDR1 ENHRY and CDR2 SYGVKD. V dropped 5 bases and J dropped 9; count of bases not matched to a gene: 6. The CDR3 runs 14 residues. Written as DNA, the CDR3 is TGTGCCATCAGTTCCATAGCGGGAGGGGGTGAGCAGTTCTTC. Translation: CAISSIAGGGEQFF.

The gene calls are TRBV13 and TRBJ1-2; D is ambiguous. The germline V and J ends were trimmed by 6 bases and 4 bases, with 6 bases remaining between them. Germline assignment: CDR1 PRHDT and CDR2 FYEKMQ (reference sequence). The CDR3 sequence is 11 residues long. DNA of the CDR3: TGTGCCAGCAGTGAGGGCTATGGCTACACCTTC. It translates to CASSEGYGYTF.

This clone was counted between two and nine times. The J gene is TRBJ1-1, the V gene TRBV4-1, with TRBD1 as a possible D gene (5 bases). Trimming pared 4 bases from V and 0 bases from J, leaving 12 bases between. The CDR3 spans 15 residues. The V gene's germline CDR1 is MGHRA and CDR2 YSYEKL. DNA of the CDR3: TGCGCCAGCAGCCCCAGACAGCTCATGAACACTGAAGCTTTCTTT. It encodes CASSPRQLMNTEAFF.

The J gene is TRBJ1-4, the V gene TRBV5-1, with a tentative D call TRBD1 (6 bases). This CDR3 has 14 residues. The germline V and J ends were trimmed by 1 base and 7 bases, with 11 bases remaining between them. Looked up from germline, CDR1 is SGHRS and CDR2 is YFSETQ. CDR3 nucleotide sequence: TGCGCCAGCAGCTTGACTGAGGGGGTTGAAAAACTGTTTTTT. This encodes CASSLTEGVEKLFF.

The chain joins TRBV29-1 to TRBJ2-3, with D possibly being TRBD2 (6 bases). Germline-derived CDR1 and CDR2 are SQVTM and ANQGSEA. The V end was cut by 6 bases, the J end by 0 bases, with 10 bases between. The CDR3 has 13 amino acids. As DNA, the CDR3 is TGCAGCGTGAACCGGGGGAGCACAGATACGCAGTATTTT. This translates into CSVNRGSTDTQYF.

The gene calls are TRBV10-1 and TRBJ1-1, with D hard to call. In germline, CDR1 is WNHNN, CDR2 SYGVQD (reference sequence). The CDR3 sequence is 13 residues long. With 2 bases removed from V and 0 bases from J, the gap between germline ends came to 4 bases. Here the CDR3 reads CASSEEMNTEAFF. For the CDR3, the DNA is TGCGCCAGCAGTGAGGAGATGAACACTGAAGCTTTCTTT.

This clone was found a few times. This chain's CDR3 is CASSPAGGRNTEAFF. The CDR3 DNA is TGTGCCAGCAGCCCAGCGGGGGGTCGGAACACTGAAGCTTTCTTT. The chain uses TRBV11-2 and TRBJ1-1; weak D call: TRBD1 (5 bases). The germline V gene encodes CDR1 SGHAT and CDR2 FQNNGV. V shed 5 bases and J shed 1 base, with 14 bases lying between them. The CDR3 covers 15 residues.

The chain is built from TRBV4-1 and TRBJ2-7; D might be TRBD2 (5 bases). Germline V gene data show CDR1 as MGHRA and CDR2 as YSYEKL. V lost 5 bases to trimming and J lost 3 bases, with 20 bases between them. The length of the CDR3 is 16 residues. CDR3 sequence (DNA): TGCGCCAGCAGCGCCCGGACTGGAGGCGAGGTCTACGAGCAGTACTTC. Protein: CASSARTGGEVYEQYF.

This chain links TRBV14 with TRBJ2-1, with 7 bases that match TRBD1. V was clipped by 4 bases and J by 15 bases; unmatched bases: 12. This CDR3 region has 13 residues. Per the germline V gene, CDR1 is SGHDN and CDR2 is FVKESK. CDR3 bases: TGTGCCAGCAGCCCAGTTACAGACAGGGTCCCGTTCTTC. Its protein product is CASSPVTDRVPFF.

The genes are TRBV6-5 and TRBJ2-2; 8 positions agree with TRBD2. Germline V lookup: CDR1 MNHEY, CDR2 SVGAGI. There are 14 residues in the CDR3. The V segment lost 1 base and the J segment 6 bases; nucleotides outside the gene matches: 1. This CDR3 reads CASSYLREAGELFF. Here the CDR3 DNA reads TGTGCCAGCAGTTACTTGCGGGAGGCCGGGGAGCTGTTTTTT.

The genes are TRBV27 and TRBJ2-1; the match to TRBD1 covers 8 bases. The CDR3 is made up of 15 amino acids. The V and J ends lost 5 bases and 7 bases, in that order; junction bases with no gene match: 10. The V gene's germline CDR1 is MNHEY and CDR2 SMNVEV (reference sequence). Here the CDR3 reads CASSPRRGLQNEQFF. The CDR3 coding sequence is TGTGCCAGCAGTCCCCGCAGGGGGCTTCAGAATGAGCAGTTCTTC.

The V gene is TRBV5-5, the J gene TRBJ1-5; TRBD1 is a possible D gene (6 bases). The CDR3 is 15 residues long. Trimming took 6 bases from V and 4 from J, leaving 17 bases between them. CDR1 is SGHKS and CDR2 is YYEKEE in the germline V gene (reference sequence). The CDR3 coding sequence is TGTGCCAGCACCAAAACCGGGACACTAAATCAGCCCCAGCATTTT. Protein product: CASTKTGTLNQPQHF.

The chain links TRBV28 to TRBJ2-7, with a possible D match to TRBD2 (6 bases). The CDR3 is 12 residues long. Germline CDR1 and CDR2: MDHEN and SYDVKM. Trimming cost V 1 base and J 10 bases, with 11 bases left between them. In DNA form, the CDR3 reads TGTGCCAGCAGTTTATTACGACTAGGTCAGTACTTC. Translation gives CASSLLRLGQYF.

Only one count was recorded for this clone. The V gene is TRBV11-2, the J gene TRBJ1-1, with D unresolved. Germline V gene data show CDR1 as SGHAT and CDR2 as FQNNGV. There are 13 residues in the CDR3. V lost 5 bases and J 10 bases, leaving 17 bases between the germline ends. CDR3 region: CASSEQQTVGAFF. The CDR3 coding sequence is TGTGCCAGCAGCGAGCAACAGACCGTAGGAGCTTTCTTT. Combining the CDR3 with reference TRBV11-2 and TRBJ1-1 gives the whole variable domain EAGVAQSPRYKIIEKRQSVAFWCNPISGHATLYWYQQILGQGPKLLIQFQNNGVVDDSQLPKDRFSAERLKGVDSTLKIQPAKLEDSAVYLCASSEQQTVGAFFGQGTRLTVV.

This clone was seen only a few times. The chain combines TRBV7-2 with TRBJ2-1, with D perhaps TRBD2 (5 bases). Trimming took 7 bases from V and 8 from J, leaving 21 bases between them. CDR1 and CDR2 from the germline V gene are SGHTA and FQGNSA. This CDR3 spans 15 amino acids. CDR3 sequence reads: CASTPVRGDIYEQFF. DNA of the CDR3: TGTGCCAGCACTCCGGTCCGGGGAGATATCTATGAGCAGTTCTTC. The full variable domain, completed using reference TRBV7-2 and TRBJ2-1, is GAGVSQSPSNKVTEKGKDVELRCDPISGHTALYWYRQSLGQGLEFLIYFQGNSAPDKSGLPSDRFSAERTGGSVSTLTIQRTQQEDSAVYLCASTPVRGDIYEQFFGPGTRLTVL.

This chain joins TRBV18 and TRBJ1-3; D might be TRBD1 (5 bases). CDR3 size: 14 residues. Germline V gives CDR1 KGHSH, CDR2 LQKENI. V gave up 6 bases and J gave up 0 bases, with 9 bases separating them. Written as DNA, the CDR3 is TGTGCCAGCTCGCCGACAGTCTCTGGAAACACCATATATTTT. It is translated as CASSPTVSGNTIYF.

The chain couples TRBV27 to TRBJ1-3, with 7 nucleotides matching TRBD1. With V trimmed by 2 bases and J by 2 bases, 3 bases remained unmatched. This CDR3 contains 15 residues. CDR1 and CDR2 from the germline V gene are MNHEY and SMNVEV (reference sequence). DNA of the CDR3: TGTGCCAGCAGTTTACGAACAGGGGCTGGAAACACCATATATTTT. This codes for CASSLRTGAGNTIYF.

The gene calls are TRBV29-1 and TRBJ2-1; D is unclear. The CDR3 sequence is 11 residues long. V was clipped by 6 bases and J by 4 bases, with 7 bases between them. Germline V lookup: CDR1 SQVTM, CDR2 ANQGSEA. DNA of the CDR3: TGCAGCGTGGTCAGTTACAATGAGCAGTTCTTC. Its protein is CSVVSYNEQFF.

The gene calls are TRBV29-1 and TRBJ2-2, with a weak D call TRBD2 (5 bases). V gave up 4 bases and J gave up 2 bases, with 11 bases separating them. Germline lookup yields CDR1 SQVTM and CDR2 ANQGSEA. The CDR3 spans 14 residues. The CDR3 is CSVVPSSNTGELFF. CDR3 DNA sequence: TGCAGCGTTGTTCCTAGCAGTAACACCGGGGAGCTGTTTTTT.

This chain's CDR3 is CASSLYLAGNTGELFF. DNA for the CDR3: TGTGCCAGCAGTCTATATTTAGCGGGAAACACCGGGGAGCTGTTTTTT. The chain couples TRBV2 to TRBJ2-2; 8 bases map to TRBD2. J was trimmed by 2 bases and V by 5 bases; bases with no gene match: 7. The CDR3 is made up of 16 amino acids. Germline-derived CDR1 and CDR2 are SNHLY and FYNNEI.

DNA of the CDR3: TGTGCCAGCAGCTTCACAGATCCAACTAATGAAAAACTGTTTTTT. The encoded protein is CASSFTDPTNEKLFF. V and J are TRBV5-6 and TRBJ1-4; D ambiguous. V was shortened by 2 bases and J by 0 bases, with 8 bases between the two germline ends. The CDR3 consists of 15 residues. Germline V gene data show CDR1 as SGHDT and CDR2 as YYEEEE.

The chain recombines TRBV10-3 with TRBJ1-4; a weak D match, TRBD1 (6 bases). The V end was cut by 6 bases, the J end by 6 bases, with 14 bases between. Germline V gives CDR1 ENHRY, CDR2 SYGVKD. This CDR3 is 14 amino acids long. CDR3 sequence (DNA): TGTGCCATCAGCCCACAGGGAGAGTATGAAAAACTGTTTTTT. This sequence encodes CAISPQGEYEKLFF.

CDR3 coding DNA: TGTGCCAGCAGTTACTCTTTATCTTGGGAGGACACTGAAGCTTTCTTT. It yields the protein CASSYSLSWEDTEAFF. The rearrangement joins TRBV6-6 to TRBJ1-1; D is unresolved. This CDR3 is 16 amino acids long. CDR1 MNHNY and CDR2 SVGAGI come from the germline V gene (reference sequence). V lost 0 bases and J lost 3, with 14 bases in between.